This note documents a single T cell receptor beta chain sequence. Its matching antigen is unknown. The data stem from a study of cytomegalovirus exposure and HLA in healthy donors. The germline V gene has CDR1 MGHRA and CDR2 YSYEKL. The V gene lost 11 bases and the J gene lost 8 bases, with 15 bases spanning the gap. This CDR3 comprises 11 residues. Notes on the study in general: A later analysis linked a missense DCLRE1C variant to TCR beta V- and J-gene trimming.

This PCR relied on a set of 60 Vbeta primers and 13 Jbeta primers. Sequencing was performed with immunoSEQ multiplex PCR; in TCRdb, only in-frame clones are kept and a portion is missing. The sample lists roughly 160,000 clones, 75% to 90% occurring once. The sequenced sample was PBMCs. The chain carries TRBV4-1 and TRBJ1-2, with a tentative D call TRBD1 (6 bases). The TCR originated in a boy aged 2 to 10 in good health and CMV-seronegative. CDR3 residues: CASQGPWGYTF. The CDR3 nucleotides are TGCGCCTCACAGGGCCCCTGGGGCTACACCTTC.